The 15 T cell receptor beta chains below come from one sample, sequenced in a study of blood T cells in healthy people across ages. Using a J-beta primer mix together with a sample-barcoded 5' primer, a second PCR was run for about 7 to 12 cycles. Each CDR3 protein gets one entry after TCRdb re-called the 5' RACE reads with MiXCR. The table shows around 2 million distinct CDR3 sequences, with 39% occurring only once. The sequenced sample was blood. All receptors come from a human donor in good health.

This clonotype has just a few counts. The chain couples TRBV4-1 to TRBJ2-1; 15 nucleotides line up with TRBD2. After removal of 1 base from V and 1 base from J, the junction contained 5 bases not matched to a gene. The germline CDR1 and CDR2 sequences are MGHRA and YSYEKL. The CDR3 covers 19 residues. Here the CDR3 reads CASSQGGLAGGLSYNEQFF. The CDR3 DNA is TGCGCCAGCAGCCAAGGGGGACTAGCGGGGGGTTTATCCTACAATGAGCAGTTCTTC.

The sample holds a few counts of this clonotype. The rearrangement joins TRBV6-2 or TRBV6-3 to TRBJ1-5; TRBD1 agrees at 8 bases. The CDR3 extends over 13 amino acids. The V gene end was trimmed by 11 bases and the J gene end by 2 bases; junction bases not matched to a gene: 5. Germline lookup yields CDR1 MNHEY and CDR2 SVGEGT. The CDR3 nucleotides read TGTGCCGGCGGACAGGGTGGCAATCAGCCCCAGCATTTT. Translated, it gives CAGGQGGNQPQHF.

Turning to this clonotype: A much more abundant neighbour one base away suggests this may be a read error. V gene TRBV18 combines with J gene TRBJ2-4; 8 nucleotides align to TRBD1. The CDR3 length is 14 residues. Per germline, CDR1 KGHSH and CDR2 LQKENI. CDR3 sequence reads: CAGSPAGTGNIQYF. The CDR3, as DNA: TGTGCCGGCTCACCAGCCGGGACAGGAAACATTCAGTACTTC.

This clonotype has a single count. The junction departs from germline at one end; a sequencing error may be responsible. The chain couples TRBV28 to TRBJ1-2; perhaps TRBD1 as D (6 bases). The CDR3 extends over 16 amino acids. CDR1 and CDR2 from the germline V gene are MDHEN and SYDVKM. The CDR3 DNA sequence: TGTGCCGGCAGTGCACCGAACAGCCAGGGGAAAGGGGGCTACACCTTC. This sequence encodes CAGSAPNSQGKGGYTF.

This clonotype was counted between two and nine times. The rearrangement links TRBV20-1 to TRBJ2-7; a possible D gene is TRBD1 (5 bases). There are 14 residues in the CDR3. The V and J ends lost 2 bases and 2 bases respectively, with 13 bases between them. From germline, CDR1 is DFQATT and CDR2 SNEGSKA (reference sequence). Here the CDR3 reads CSARTPAGTYEQYF. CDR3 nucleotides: TGCAGTGCTAGAACGCCGGCAGGGACCTACGAGCAGTACTTC.

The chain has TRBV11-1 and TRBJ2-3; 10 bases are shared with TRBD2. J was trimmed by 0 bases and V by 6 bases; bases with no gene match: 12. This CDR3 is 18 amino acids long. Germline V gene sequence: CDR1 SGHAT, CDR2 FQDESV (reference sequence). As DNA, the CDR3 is TGTGCCAGCAGTCCCGGGACTAGCGAGATAAAAAGCACAGATACGCAGTATTTT. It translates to CASSPGTSEIKSTDTQYF.

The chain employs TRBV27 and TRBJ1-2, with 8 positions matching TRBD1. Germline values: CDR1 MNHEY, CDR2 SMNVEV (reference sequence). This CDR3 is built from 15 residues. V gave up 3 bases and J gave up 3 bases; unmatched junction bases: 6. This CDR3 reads CASSFLGQGYYGYTF. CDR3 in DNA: TGTGCCAGCAGTTTTTTAGGACAGGGATACTATGGCTACACCTTC.

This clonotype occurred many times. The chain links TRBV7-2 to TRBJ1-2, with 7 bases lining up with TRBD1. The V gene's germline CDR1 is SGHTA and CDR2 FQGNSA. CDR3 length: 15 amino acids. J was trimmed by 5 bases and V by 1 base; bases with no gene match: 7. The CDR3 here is CASSLVAGQQYGYTF. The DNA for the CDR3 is TGTGCCAGCAGCTTAGTCGCGGGACAGCAATATGGCTACACCTTC. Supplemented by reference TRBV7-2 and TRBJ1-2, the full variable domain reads GAGVSQSPSNKVTEKGKDVELRCDPISGHTALYWYRQSLGQGLEFLIYFQGNSAPDKSGLPSDRFSAERTGGSVSTLTIQRTQQEDSAVYLCASSLVAGQQYGYTFGSGTRLTVV.

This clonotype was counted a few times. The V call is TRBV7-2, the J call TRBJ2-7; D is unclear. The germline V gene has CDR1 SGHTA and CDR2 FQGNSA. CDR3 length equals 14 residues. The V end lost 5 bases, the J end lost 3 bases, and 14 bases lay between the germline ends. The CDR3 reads CASSQVGYVYEQYF. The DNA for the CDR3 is TGTGCCAGCAGCCAAGTGGGTTACGTCTACGAGCAGTACTTC.

Written as DNA, the CDR3 is TGTGCCAGCAGCCTTACAGGGAACGGCCCAGATACGCAGTATTTT. This translates into CASSLTGNGPDTQYF. The J gene is TRBJ2-3, the V gene TRBV7-9; D perhaps matches TRBD1 (6 bases). V gave up 5 bases and J gave up 4 bases, with 16 bases separating them. The CDR3 is made up of 15 amino acids. Germline V gene data show CDR1 as SEHNR and CDR2 as FQNEAQ (reference sequence).

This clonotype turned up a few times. This CDR3 reads CASSEGLGGRGDTQYF. DNA for the CDR3: TGTGCCAGCAGTGAAGGTTTGGGGGGGCGGGGAGATACGCAGTATTTT. The chain has TRBV2 and TRBJ2-3; a weak D match, TRBD2 (7 bases). Germline CDR1 SNHLY, CDR2 FYNNEI. The germline V and J ends were trimmed by 1 base and 5 bases, with 16 bases remaining between them. The CDR3 is 16 residues long.

The CDR3 is CASSPGTADYEQYF. The CDR3 DNA sequence: TGCGCCAGCAGCCCGGGGACAGCGGACTACGAGCAGTACTTC. This chain uses TRBV5-1 with TRBJ2-7, with 7 bases aligning to TRBD1. CDR1 and CDR2 from the germline V gene are SGHRS and YFSETQ. CDR3 size: 14 residues. Unmatched junction bases numbered 7, after V lost 4 bases and J lost 3 bases. The full variable domain, with the rest looked up from reference TRBV5-1 and TRBJ2-7, is KAGVTQTPRYLIKTRGQQVTLSCSPISGHRSVSWYQQTPGQGLQFLFEYFSETQRNKGNFPGRFSGRQFSNSRSEMNVSTLELGDSALYLCASSPGTADYEQYFGPGTRLTVT.

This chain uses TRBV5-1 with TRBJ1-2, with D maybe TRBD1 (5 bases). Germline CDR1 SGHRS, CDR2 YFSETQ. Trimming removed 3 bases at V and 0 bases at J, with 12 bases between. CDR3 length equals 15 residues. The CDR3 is CASSYGRGTNYGYTF. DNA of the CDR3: TGCGCCAGCAGCTATGGGCGGGGGACTAACTATGGCTACACCTTC.

CDR3 amino acids: CAIGTGLDEQYF. CDR3 nucleotides: TGTGCCATCGGGACAGGTTTGGATGAGCAGTACTTC. The chain has TRBV10-3 and TRBJ2-4; 8 bases agree with TRBD1. Germline V gene lookup returns CDR1 ENHRY and CDR2 SYGVKD. The CDR3 runs 12 residues. J was trimmed by 13 bases and V by 8 bases; bases with no gene match: 10.

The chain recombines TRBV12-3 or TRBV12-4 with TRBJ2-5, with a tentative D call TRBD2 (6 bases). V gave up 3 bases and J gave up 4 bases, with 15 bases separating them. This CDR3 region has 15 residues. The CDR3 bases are TGTGCCAGCAGTTTCGGGCTGGGGGGTCGAGAGACCCAGTACTTC. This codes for CASSFGLGGRETQYF.